A selection of T cell receptor beta chains follows, all from one sample in a study of blood T cell repertoires in COVID-19. The repertoire was sequenced with immunoSEQ multiplex PCR; TCRdb's copy has only in-frame clones and lacks some. The sample records some 400,000 clones, roughly 86% being singletons. The specimen was peripheral blood. Receptors were obtained from a human donor with acute or convalescent COVID-19. The donor label of this sample is uncertain. Both conserved end residues are part of each CDR3. The D gene is left open where the match is weak. Some rows mark clone size as missing; the rest say once, few, many or name a class of expanded clone.

v_call,d_call,j_call,clone_size,cdr3_nt,cdr3_aa
TRBV11-2,TRBD2,TRBJ2-7,NA,TGTGCCAGCAGCCCTAGAGTTGGCGGGAGGGTATCCTACGAGCAGTACTTC,CASSPRVGGRVSYEQYF
TRBV7-8,NA,TRBJ1-6,few,TGTGCCAGCAGCTTCAGCTCCTATAATTCACCCCTCCACTTT,CASSFSSYNSPLHF
TRBV28,TRBD1,TRBJ1-2,NA,TGTGCCAGCAGTTTAGACGACAGGGGCGGCTATGGCTACACCTTC,CASSLDDRGGYGYTF
TRBV7-8,TRBD1,TRBJ2-1,NA,TGTGCCAGCAGCTCTGACAGGGTCTCCTACAATGAGCAGTTCTTC,CASSSDRVSYNEQFF
TRBV15,TRBD1,TRBJ2-1,NA,TGTGCCACCAGCAAACTCCAGGGGGCGAACGATGAGCAGTTCTTC,CATSKLQGANDEQFF
TRBV19,NA,TRBJ1-2,NA,TGTGCCAGTAGGAAATCCGGGACAAAGGCCTATGGCTACACCTTC,CASRKSGTKAYGYTF
TRBV7-2,NA,TRBJ1-2,NA,TGTGCCAGCAGCTTAGTCGGGGGATATGGCTACACCTTC,CASSLVGGYGYTF
TRBV27,NA,TRBJ1-2,NA,TGTGCCAGCAGTCCCCACAGGTCCGGGGGCTACACCTTC,CASSPHRSGGYTF
TRBV27,TRBD1,TRBJ2-3,NA,TGTGCCAGCAGTTTATATCAACTGGGACAGGGGGCGCAGTATTTT,CASSLYQLGQGAQYF
TRBV6-5,NA,TRBJ1-2,once,TGTGCCAGCAGCGGCAGGCGTAACTATGGCTACACCTTC,CASSGRRNYGYTF
TRBV28,NA,TRBJ1-6,few,TGTGCCAGCAGCAAAATCAGGGGCCGGAATTCACCCCTCCACTTT,CASSKIRGRNSPLHF
TRBV28,NA,TRBJ1-2,NA,TGTGCCAGCAGTTTTATTCGGCCCGACGGGGGGAACTATGGCTACACCTTC,CASSFIRPDGGNYGYTF
TRBV7-9,NA,TRBJ1-1,NA,TGTGCCACCGGTAACACTGAAGCTTTCTTT,CATGNTEAFF
TRBV5-1,NA,TRBJ2-3,NA,TGCGCCAGCAGCTTGGCACAGGGAGGCACAGATACGCAGTATTTT,CASSLAQGGTDTQYF
TRBV6-1,NA,TRBJ2-2,NA,TGTGCCAGCAGTGGCGAGCCGGGAGCTAGAACCGGGGAGCTGTTTTTT,CASSGEPGARTGELFF
TRBV7-9,TRBD1,TRBJ1-3,NA,TGTGCCAGCAGTCCGGGGACAGGGTTTAGAAACACCATATATTTT,CASSPGTGFRNTIYF
TRBV18,NA,TRBJ2-2,NA,TGTGCCAGCTCACAGGGGTTCGCGCTGTTTTTT,CASSQGFALFF
TRBV14,NA,TRBJ2-1,NA,TGTGCCAGCAGCCAAGAGGTGGGGGACACCTACAATGAGCAGTTCTTC,CASSQEVGDTYNEQFF
TRBV20-1,NA,TRBJ2-1,NA,TGCAGCCTCAATGAGCAGTTCTTC,CSLNEQFF
TRBV3-1/TRBV3-2,NA,TRBJ1-4,few,TGTGCCAGCAGCCGGGGGGGGGCTGGCGAAAAACTGTTTTTT,CASSRGGAGEKLFF
TRBV19,NA,TRBJ2-7,NA,TGTGCCAGTAGTATGTTGGGGGGATACTACGAGCAGTACTTC,CASSMLGGYYEQYF
TRBV11-2,NA,TRBJ1-4,NA,TGTGCCAGCAGCTTAGCGGGGGGGCGCGGTGAAAAACTGTTTTTT,CASSLAGGRGEKLFF
TRBV7-2,NA,TRBJ1-1,NA,TGTGCCAGCAGCTTAGTGGGGAGGGGCACTGAAGCTTTCTTT,CASSLVGRGTEAFF
TRBV19,TRBD2,TRBJ2-5,NA,TGTGCCAGTAGTACCTCAGCGGGACAAGAGACCCAGTACTTC,CASSTSAGQETQYF
TRBV2,NA,TRBJ1-5,NA,TGTGCCAGCAGGGCCCTTGGGGGAGGATGGCCCCAGCATTTT,CASRALGGGWPQHF
TRBV20-1,NA,TRBJ1-6,NA,TGCAGTGCTAGTCTCCTGGGCGGGGGGCTTTCACCCCTCCACTTT,CSASLLGGGLSPLHF
TRBV28,TRBD1,TRBJ2-7,NA,TGTGCCAGCAGTTTATCCCAGGACAGGGAATACGAGCAGTACTTC,CASSLSQDREYEQYF
TRBV10-3,TRBD2,TRBJ2-3,NA,TGTGCCATCAGTACTAGCGGGAACACAGATACGCAGTATTTT,CAISTSGNTDTQYF
TRBV24-1,TRBD1,TRBJ1-2,NA,TGTGCCACCAGTATCAATAGGACAGGGCATGGAGGCTACACCTTC,CATSINRTGHGGYTF
TRBV19,NA,TRBJ1-3,NA,TGTGCCAGTAGTGCCCTCAGGGTGGCGAACGGAAACACCATATATTTT,CASSALRVANGNTIYF
TRBV29-1,NA,TRBJ2-7,NA,TGCAGCGTTGTTGGAGGGAGTTATTCTGACGAGCAGTACTTC,CSVVGGSYSDEQYF
TRBV10-3,NA,TRBJ1-3,NA,TGTGCCATCACACCAGGGACTAATGGAAACACCATATATTTT,CAITPGTNGNTIYF
TRBV27,NA,TRBJ2-1,NA,TGTGCCAGCAGTTTATTGGGGACACCGTCCTACAATGAGCAGTTCTTC,CASSLLGTPSYNEQFF
TRBV6-5,TRBD2,TRBJ2-3,NA,TGTGCCAGCAGGACTAGCGGGGGGATGAATACGCAGTATTTT,CASRTSGGMNTQYF
TRBV7-8,TRBD2,TRBJ2-1,NA,TGTGCCAGCAGCCCCGACCGTTTAGCGGGGAGTTACAATGAGCAGTTCTTC,CASSPDRLAGSYNEQFF
TRBV29-1,NA,TRBJ1-6,NA,TGCAGCGTTGCTGGCAAGCAGGGTACACCCCTCCACTTT,CSVAGKQGTPLHF
TRBV6-1,NA,TRBJ1-5,NA,TGTGCCAGCAGTGAATACCCAAGGACACACTATAGCAATCAGCCCCAGCATTTT,CASSEYPRTHYSNQPQHF
TRBV30,NA,TRBJ1-3,NA,TGTGCCTGGAGTGAGGACTCCTCCTCTGGAAACACCATATATTTT,CAWSEDSSSGNTIYF
TRBV2,NA,TRBJ1-5,NA,TGTGCCAGCAGTATAGGGGGAAGCAATCAGCCCCAGCATTTT,CASSIGGSNQPQHF
TRBV14,TRBD1,TRBJ2-1,NA,TGTGCCAGCAGCCCGGGGGACAGGGGAGGGATTTTCTACAAGAACTACAATGAGCAGTTCTTC,CASSPGDRGGIFYKNYNEQFF
TRBV19,TRBD1,TRBJ2-5,NA,TGTGCCAGTAGTATAGGGACAGGGACCCAAGAGACCCAGTACTTC,CASSIGTGTQETQYF